Listed below are T cell receptor beta chains from one sample, sequenced in a study of PD-1 blockade in classical Hodgkin lymphoma. Sequencing was performed with immunoSEQ multiplex PCR; in TCRdb, only in-frame clones are kept and a portion is missing. The sample contains some 100,000 clones, around 89% of which appear only once. The source material was peripheral blood mononuclear cells (PBMCs), sampled before the second cycle of nivolumab. The source of these receptors is a human donor with classical Hodgkin lymphoma. The CDR3 runs from the conserved cysteine through the conserved F or W. Size is omitted from some rows. Given values are once, few, many or a class for expanded clones.

clone_size j_call v_call cdr3_length cdr3_aa
. TRBJ1-4 TRBV7-2 15 CASSLVAGGGEKLFF
few TRBJ1-1 TRBV27 13 CASSPGTGIEAFF
. TRBJ2-3 TRBV10-3 15 CAISDPGLRTDTQYF
. TRBJ1-1 TRBV7-7 14 CASSLNPGRTEAFF
once TRBJ1-2 TRBV27 13 CASSWSGGYGYTF
. TRBJ2-1 TRBV4-2 17 CASSQDRAGIPLNEQFF
. TRBJ1-4 TRBV9 13 CASSVGGTEKLFF
once TRBJ1-2 TRBV25-1 15 CASSKKTGDFYGYTF
. TRBJ1-1 TRBV25-1 14 CASSRTGMNTEAFF
. TRBJ2-3 TRBV7-2 17 CASSFNLRGDLTDTQYF
. TRBJ2-5 TRBV7-6 11 CASTPQETQYF
once TRBJ1-1 TRBV5-1 13 CASSPRTYTEAFF
. TRBJ2-3 TRBV4-2 18 CASSQDLPTSGGPDTQYF
. TRBJ1-4 TRBV15 16 CATSRDGTGNNEKLFF
few TRBJ2-3 TRBV28 14 CASSFLAGTDTQYF
once TRBJ2-3 TRBV7-2 15 CASTQYGGWTDTQYF
. TRBJ1-6 TRBV6-6 14 CASSSGQDNSPLHF
. TRBJ1-2 TRBV29-1 13 CSTSADRNYGYTF
few TRBJ1-6 TRBV7-3 15 CASSPSTREDSPLHF
. TRBJ1-3 TRBV2 16 CASSELGGVRGNTIYF
. TRBJ2-1 TRBV27 14 CASSWAGGSNEQFF
few TRBJ1-5 TRBV15 14 CATSRVTGPVAQHF
. TRBJ1-1 TRBV7-2 15 CASSLQAGGYTEAFF
. TRBJ1-2 TRBV5-1 13 CASSHITNYGYTF
. TRBJ2-1 TRBV18 20 CASSPTTKGRGLAMNNEQFF
. TRBJ2-1 TRBV7-2 14 CASSLRDGYNEQFF
. TRBJ2-3 TRBV7-2 16 CASSMLAGGYTDTQYF
. TRBJ2-2 TRBV6-5 15 CASSLPGQGTGELFF
once TRBJ1-5 TRBV7-8 17 CASSLASSAYSNQPQHF
once TRBJ1-1 TRBV30 12 CAWSDGDTEAFF
once TRBJ2-1 TRBV7-9 12 CASSLIGGVLFF
. TRBJ2-7 TRBV19 13 CATSRDRDYEQYF
. TRBJ1-2 TRBV14 14 CASSPTGAPYGYTF
. TRBJ2-6 TRBV2 14 CASRRASGANVLTF
few TRBJ1-5 TRBV25-1 11 CASTEDQPQHF
. TRBJ2-1 TRBV7-9 15 CASSSPGTRSNEQFF
. TRBJ2-4 TRBV25-1 12 CASGGAKNIQYF
many TRBJ2-7 TRBV7-6 17 CASSLWGFHTLAYEQYF
once TRBJ1-2 TRBV29-1 15 CSVPRLLDREDGYTF
. TRBJ1-2 TRBV6-4 13 CASSPGQHYGYTF
. TRBJ1-1 TRBV19 13 CASSMTADTEAFF
. TRBJ1-1 TRBV18 18 CASSPALAGGSRNTEAFF
. TRBJ2-1 TRBV19 15 CASSNVAGGNNEQFF
. TRBJ2-6 TRBV5-6 15 CASTLGSSGANVLTF
. TRBJ1-5 TRBV27 19 CASSPLGGGPETSNQPQHF
. TRBJ2-7 TRBV5-6 16 CASSLATSVTAYEQYF
. TRBJ2-5 TRBV30 15 CAWSEGSQGTETQYF
. TRBJ1-3 TRBV19 16 CASSMWVAFSGNTIYF
. TRBJ1-6 TRBV19 14 CASTPGTANSPLHF
. TRBJ2-1 TRBV9 15 CASSAFRVLGNEQFF
few TRBJ1-2 TRBV19 13 CASMDRTWDGYTF
. TRBJ2-5 TRBV30 17 CAWSVPRGGVGKETQYF
. TRBJ1-1 TRBV6-5 14 CASTLSPLNTEAFF